A single sample gave rise to the 3 T cell receptor beta chains below, sequenced in a study of graft-versus-host responses after intestinal transplantation. Clones were sequenced by immunoSEQ multiplex PCR, and TCRdb holds only the in-frame ones, with some missing. This repertoire shows roughly 38,000 clones, 85% to 95% found once; its top ten account for 20% to 25%. No antigen has been identified for these receptors. The material sequenced was unstimulated CD8+ T cells sorted from spleen or lymph node cells, taken before transplant. The receptors were gathered from a human donor who was the organ donor for an intestinal transplant.

The V call is TRBV11-2, the J call TRBJ1-2; D is unresolved. Germline CDR1 and CDR2: SGHAT and FQNNGV. The CDR3 contains 16 residues. V lost 8 bases and J 0 bases, leaving 19 bases between the germline ends. CDR3 coding DNA: TGTGCCAGCCTAATCCGGAGGACCAGATCTAACTATGGCTACACCTTC. Translated: CASLIRRTRSNYGYTF.

The gene calls are TRBV4-2 and TRBJ2-1, with 7 positions matching TRBD2. The junction had 6 bases not matched to a gene; V was cut back by 0 bases and J by 4 bases. The CDR3 loop spans 16 amino acids. Germline loops: CDR1 LGHNA, CDR2 YNFKEQ. The DNA for the CDR3 is TGTGCCAGCAGCCAAGAATCGGGGACTAATTACAATGAGCAGTTCTTC. Translated: CASSQESGTNYNEQFF.

The rearrangement joins TRBV30 to TRBJ2-7, with TRBD1 as a possible D gene (6 bases). This CDR3 is 12 amino acids long. V was clipped by 1 base and J by 2 bases, with 6 bases between them. From germline, CDR1 is GTSNPN and CDR2 SVGIG (reference sequence). The CDR3 DNA sequence: TGTGCCTGGAGTGCAGGGGCCTACGAGCAGTACTTC. It yields the protein CAWSAGAYEQYF.